Listed here are 17 T cell receptor beta chains from one sample, sequenced in a study of cytomegalovirus exposure and HLA in healthy donors. Only in-frame clones appear in the TCRdb table, and some are missing; sequencing was by immunoSEQ multiplex PCR. The sample comprises 100,000 to 150,000 clones, about 88% of which are singletons, and approximately 1% rests with the top ten. The sample taken for sequencing was PBMCs. These receptors were obtained from a woman between 18 and 30 years old in good health and CMV-seronegative.

The J gene is TRBJ2-1, the V gene TRBV5-1, with a possible D match to TRBD1 (6 bases). With 5 bases removed from V and 6 bases from J, the gap between germline ends came to 18 bases. The CDR3 is made up of 15 amino acids. Germline V gene lookup returns CDR1 SGHRS and CDR2 YFSETQ. The CDR3 nucleotides are TGCGCCAGCAGGTGGGGGCCGAGTGCGCGCAATGAGCAGTTCTTC. Its protein is CASRWGPSARNEQFF.

This clone appeared once. The genes are TRBV28 and TRBJ2-7, with TRBD1 matching over 10 bases. This CDR3 contains 16 residues. Germline values: CDR1 MDHEN, CDR2 SYDVKM. J was trimmed by 4 bases and V by 5 bases; bases with no gene match: 11. The CDR3 loop is CASSTGTGENFYEQYV. In DNA, the CDR3 is TGTGCCAGCAGTACGGGGACAGGGGAAAATTTTTACGAGCAGTACGTC.

CDR3 sequence reads: CASRPRQDLGPQHF. DNA of the CDR3: TGTGCCAGCAGACCTCGACAGGACCTGGGGCCCCAGCATTTT. The chain employs TRBV6-5 and TRBJ1-5, with a tentative D call TRBD1 (6 bases). This CDR3 contains 14 residues. CDR1 MNHEY and CDR2 SVGAGI come from the germline V gene. V was shortened by 6 bases and J by 9 bases, with 18 bases between the two germline ends.

The chain couples TRBV5-3 to TRBJ2-7; TRBD1 aligns across 10 bases. TRBV5-3 is an ORF for which the function is uncertain. V lost 4 bases, J lost 1 base, and 5 bases stayed unmatched. This CDR3 is built from 15 residues. CDR3 DNA: TGTGCCAGAAGCCGGACAGGGGGAAGTTCCTACGAGCAGTACGTC. Its protein is CARSRTGGSSYEQYV.

The rearrangement links TRBV5-1 to TRBJ2-4, with TRBD2 matching over 9 bases. Germline V gene sequence: CDR1 SGHRS, CDR2 YFSETQ. V lost 4 bases, J lost 13 bases, and 12 bases stayed unmatched. The CDR3 is 14 residues long. The CDR3 here is CASSTPSASGAQYF. The CDR3 DNA is TGCGCCAGCAGCACGCCTTCCGCTAGCGGGGCACAGTACTTC.

The rearrangement links TRBV18 to TRBJ2-1; a weak D match, TRBD2 (5 bases). V gave up 2 bases and J gave up 8 bases, with 7 bases separating them. The germline CDR1 and CDR2 sequences are KGHSH and LQKENI. The CDR3 is made up of 12 amino acids. The CDR3 DNA reads as TGTGCCAGCTCACCATTTAGCGATGAGCAGTTCTTC. Its translation is CASSPFSDEQFF.

The chain recombines TRBV7-8 with TRBJ2-3, with 10 bases fitting TRBD2. Germline CDR1 SGHVS, CDR2 FQNEAQ. The CDR3 runs to 15 residues. With V trimmed by 9 bases and J by 3 bases, 9 bases remained unmatched. Here the CDR3 reads CASSGRSLGTDTQYF. In DNA, the CDR3 is TGTGCCAGTAGCGGGAGGTCCCTCGGGACAGATACGCAGTATTTT. The variable domain in full, completed from reference TRBV7-8 and TRBJ2-3, reads GAGVSQSPRYKVAKRGQDVALRCDPISGHVSLFWYQQALGQGPEFLTYFQNEAQLDKSGLPSDRFFAERPEGSVSTLKIQRTQQEDSAVYLCASSGRSLGTDTQYFGPGTRLTVL.

About this clone: Different DNA sequences within this sample yield the same CDR3. J is TRBJ1-5 and V is TRBV4-2; D is unresolved. CDR1 is LGHNA and CDR2 is YNFKEQ in the germline V gene. Trimming pared 0 bases from V and 0 bases from J, leaving 9 bases between. CDR3 length: 16 amino acids. This chain's CDR3 is CASSQDRGNSNQPQHF. In DNA form, the CDR3 reads TGTGCCAGCAGCCAAGACCGGGGAAATAGCAATCAGCCCCAGCATTTT.

The V and J genes are TRBV6-1 and TRBJ2-5; D remains ambiguous. Germline loops: CDR1 MNHNS, CDR2 SASEGT. The CDR3 sequence is 12 residues long. V shed 6 bases and J shed 5 bases, with 10 bases lying between them. CDR3 residues: CASRPTSETQYF. The DNA of the CDR3 is TGTGCCAGCAGGCCGACTTCCGAGACCCAGTACTTC.

The chain combines TRBV7-2 with TRBJ1-5; a possible D gene is TRBD1 (6 bases). The germline V gene has CDR1 SGHTA and CDR2 FQGNSA. With 1 base removed from V and 1 base from J, the gap between germline ends came to 11 bases. CDR3 length equals 16 residues. The CDR3 DNA reads as TGTGCCAGCAGCTTAGGAGGACAGTTAAGCAATCAGCCCCAGCATTTT. The encoded protein is CASSLGGQLSNQPQHF.

The chain employs TRBV27 and TRBJ1-1; possible D gene TRBD1, 5 bases. The CDR3 totals 15 residues. The germline V gene encodes CDR1 MNHEY and CDR2 SMNVEV (reference sequence). V dropped 6 bases and J dropped 0 bases, with 14 bases sitting between them. Here the CDR3 DNA reads TGTGCCAGCAGATATCCCACAGGAATGAACACTGAAGCTTTCTTT. Amino acid sequence: CASRYPTGMNTEAFF.

This clone turned up a few times. The chain recombines TRBV6-4 with TRBJ2-2; TRBD2 might be the D (5 bases). V gave up 2 bases and J gave up 4 bases, with 5 bases separating them. Germline V gene sequence: CDR1 MRHNA, CDR2 SNTAGT. The CDR3 contains 13 residues. The CDR3 region has the DNA TGTGCCAGCAGTGACGGGAGCACCGGGGAGCTGTTTTTT. It translates to CASSDGSTGELFF.

This sequence joins TRBV7-9 and TRBJ2-1; 13 bases map to TRBD2. The germline gives CDR1 SEHNR, CDR2 FQNEAQ (reference sequence). This CDR3 contains 17 residues. The trim removed 5 bases at V and 10 bases at J, leaving 14 bases unmatched. The CDR3 nucleotides read TGTGCCAGCAGCCCCCGACTAGCGGGGGGCCCTGTAGGAGAGCAGTTCTTC. Translated: CASSPRLAGGPVGEQFF.

V and J are TRBV4-3 and TRBJ2-3; 9 bases match TRBD2. The germline V gene encodes CDR1 LGHNA and CDR2 YSLEER. This CDR3 is built from 16 residues. Unmatched junction bases numbered 10, after V lost 4 bases and J lost 5 bases. This CDR3 is CASSPNWLAGKDTQYF. CDR3 DNA sequence: TGCGCCAGCAGCCCAAACTGGCTAGCGGGGAAAGATACGCAGTATTTT.

The CDR3 DNA follows: TGTGCCTGGAGTCTTATGTTCTCTGGAAACACCATATATTTT. This gives the protein CAWSLMFSGNTIYF. The chain couples TRBV30 to TRBJ1-3, with D hard to call. This CDR3 has 14 residues. The germline CDR1 and CDR2 sequences are GTSNPN and SVGIG (reference sequence). V was shortened by 2 bases and J by 0 bases, with 8 bases between the two germline ends.

The rearrangement uses TRBV5-6 and TRBJ2-1; 9 bases line up with TRBD2. The V and J ends lost 0 bases and 9 bases, in that order; junction bases with no gene match: 7. The germline V gene encodes CDR1 SGHDT and CDR2 YYEEEE. CDR3 size: 15 residues. The CDR3 sequence: CASSLVAAGGREQFF. The CDR3 DNA follows: TGTGCCAGCAGCTTGGTCGCAGCGGGGGGCCGTGAGCAGTTCTTC.

The chain links TRBV9 to TRBJ2-2; D perhaps matches TRBD1 (6 bases). Trimming took off 0 bases at V and 4 bases at J, with 10 bases between the two ends. Germline values: CDR1 SGDLS, CDR2 YYNGEE. CDR3 length equals 15 residues. The CDR3 DNA sequence: TGTGCCAGCAGCGTAGGGCAGGGGAGCACCGGGGAGCTGTTTTTT. Protein: CASSVGQGSTGELFF.